This TCR beta chain was identified in a study of cytomegalovirus exposure and HLA in healthy donors. The PCR ran on 60 Vbeta and 13 Jbeta primers. This table comes from immunoSEQ multiplex PCR, and its TCRdb copy is limited to in-frame clones, with some not included. The sample lists approximately 180,000 clones, about three quarters seen once, with more than 3% in the top ten. This CDR3 spans 15 amino acids. V lost 0 bases, J lost 0 bases, and 8 bases lay in between. Germline lookup yields CDR1 LGHNA and CDR2 YSLEER. The rearrangement joins TRBV4-3 to TRBJ2-5, with D unresolved. The receptor comes from a woman aged 60-75 years in good health and CMV-seropositive. Sequences were obtained from PBMCs. The CDR3 DNA follows: TGCGCCAGCAGCCAAGATAAAAGCTACCAAGAGACCCAGTACTTC. Translating it yields CASSQDKSYQETQYF.